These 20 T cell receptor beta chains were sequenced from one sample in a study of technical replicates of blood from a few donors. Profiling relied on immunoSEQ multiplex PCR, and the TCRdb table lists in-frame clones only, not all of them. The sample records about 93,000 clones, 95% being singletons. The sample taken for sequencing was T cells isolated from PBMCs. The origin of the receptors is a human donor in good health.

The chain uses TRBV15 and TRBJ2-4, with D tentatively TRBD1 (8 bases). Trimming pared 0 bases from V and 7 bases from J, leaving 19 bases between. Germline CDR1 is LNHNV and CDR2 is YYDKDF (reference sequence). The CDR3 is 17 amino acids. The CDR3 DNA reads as TGTGCCACCAGCAGAGATAGGGGAGGACAGGGAGGGAACATTCAGTACTTC. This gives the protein CATSRDRGGQGGNIQYF.

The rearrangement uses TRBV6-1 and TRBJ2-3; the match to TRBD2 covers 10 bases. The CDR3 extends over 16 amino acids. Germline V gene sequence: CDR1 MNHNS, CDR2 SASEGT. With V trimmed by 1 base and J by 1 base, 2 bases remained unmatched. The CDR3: CASSEVAGGRTDTQYF. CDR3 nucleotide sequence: TGTGCCAGCAGTGAAGTAGCGGGGGGCCGCACAGATACGCAGTATTTT.

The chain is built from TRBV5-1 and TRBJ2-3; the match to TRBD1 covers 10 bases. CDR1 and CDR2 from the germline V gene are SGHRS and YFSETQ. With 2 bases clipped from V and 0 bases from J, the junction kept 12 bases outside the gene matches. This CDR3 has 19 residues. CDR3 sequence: CASSLPGTGVSLSTDTQYF. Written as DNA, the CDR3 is TGCGCCAGCAGCTTACCCGGGACAGGGGTCTCCTTAAGCACAGATACGCAGTATTTT.

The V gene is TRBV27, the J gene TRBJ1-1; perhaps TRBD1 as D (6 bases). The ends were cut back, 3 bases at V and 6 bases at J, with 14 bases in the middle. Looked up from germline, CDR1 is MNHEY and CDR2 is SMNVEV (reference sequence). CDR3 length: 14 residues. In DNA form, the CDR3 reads TGTGCCAGCAGTTTGACAACACACAGGGCTGAAGCTTTCTTT. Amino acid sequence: CASSLTTHRAEAFF.

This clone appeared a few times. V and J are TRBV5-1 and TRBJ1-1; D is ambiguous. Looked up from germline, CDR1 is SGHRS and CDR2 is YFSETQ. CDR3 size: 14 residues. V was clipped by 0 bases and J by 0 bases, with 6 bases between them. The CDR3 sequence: CASSLGALNTEAFF. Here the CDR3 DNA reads TGCGCCAGCAGCTTGGGGGCACTGAACACTGAAGCTTTCTTT.

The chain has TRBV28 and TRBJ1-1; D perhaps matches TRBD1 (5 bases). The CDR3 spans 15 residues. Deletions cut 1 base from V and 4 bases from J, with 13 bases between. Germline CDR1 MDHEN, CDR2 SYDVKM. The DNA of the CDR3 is TGTGCCAGCAGTTTATCCGATTTTAGGGGCACTGAAGCTTTCTTT. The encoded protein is CASSLSDFRGTEAFF.

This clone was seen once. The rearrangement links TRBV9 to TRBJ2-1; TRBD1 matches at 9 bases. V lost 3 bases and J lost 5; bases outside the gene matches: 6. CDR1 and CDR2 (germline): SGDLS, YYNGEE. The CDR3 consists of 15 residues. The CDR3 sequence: CASSAGTGNDNEQFF. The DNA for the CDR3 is TGTGCCAGCAGCGCCGGGACAGGGAACGACAATGAGCAGTTCTTC. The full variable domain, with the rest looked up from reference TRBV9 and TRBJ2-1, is DSGVTQTPKHLITATGQRVTLRCSPRSGDLSVYWYQQSLDQGLQFLIQYYNGEERAKGNILERFSAQQFPDLHSELNLSSLELGDSALYFCASSAGTGNDNEQFFGPGTRLTVL.

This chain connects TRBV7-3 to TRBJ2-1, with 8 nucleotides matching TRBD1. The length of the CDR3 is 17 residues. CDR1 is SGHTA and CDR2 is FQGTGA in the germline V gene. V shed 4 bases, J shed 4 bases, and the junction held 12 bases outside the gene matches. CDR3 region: CASSSTTPGQEYNEQFF. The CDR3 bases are TGTGCCAGCAGCTCAACCACCCCGGGACAGGAGTACAATGAGCAGTTCTTC. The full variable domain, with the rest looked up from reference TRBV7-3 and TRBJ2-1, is GAGVSQTPSNKVTEKGKYVELRCDPISGHTALYWYRQSLGQGPEFLIYFQGTGAADDSGLPNDRFFAVRPEGSVSTLKIQRTERGDSAVYLCASSSTTPGQEYNEQFFGPGTRLTVL.

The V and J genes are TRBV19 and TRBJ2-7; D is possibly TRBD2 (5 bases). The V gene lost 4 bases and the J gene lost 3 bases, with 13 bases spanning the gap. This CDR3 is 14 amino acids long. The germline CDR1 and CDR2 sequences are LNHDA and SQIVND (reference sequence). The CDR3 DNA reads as TGTGCCAGTAGTACCGTCGGGGAAAACTACGAGCAGTACTTC. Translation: CASSTVGENYEQYF.

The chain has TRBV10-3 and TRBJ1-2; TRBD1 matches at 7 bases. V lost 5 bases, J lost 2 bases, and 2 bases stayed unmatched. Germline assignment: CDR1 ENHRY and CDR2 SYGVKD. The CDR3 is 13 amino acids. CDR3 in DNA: TGTGCCATCAGTCGGGACAGCAACTATGGCTACACCTTC. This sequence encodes CAISRDSNYGYTF.

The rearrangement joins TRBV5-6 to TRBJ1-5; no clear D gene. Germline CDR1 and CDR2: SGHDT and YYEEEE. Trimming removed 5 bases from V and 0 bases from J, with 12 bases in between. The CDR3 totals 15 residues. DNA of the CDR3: TGTGCCAGCAGTTTGAACAGTTATAGCAATCAGCCCCAGCATTTT. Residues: CASSLNSYSNQPQHF.

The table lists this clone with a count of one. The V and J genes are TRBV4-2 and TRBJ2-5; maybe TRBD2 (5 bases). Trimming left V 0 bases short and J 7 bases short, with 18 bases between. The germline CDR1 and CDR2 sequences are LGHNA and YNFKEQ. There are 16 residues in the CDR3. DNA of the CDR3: TGTGCCAGCAGCCAAGATAAAGGCGGGTATCCGGGGACCCAGTACTTC. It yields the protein CASSQDKGGYPGTQYF.

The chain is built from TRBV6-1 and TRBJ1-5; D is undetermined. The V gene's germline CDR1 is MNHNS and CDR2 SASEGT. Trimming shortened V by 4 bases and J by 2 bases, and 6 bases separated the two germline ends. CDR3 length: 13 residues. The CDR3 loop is CASSVEGNQPQHF. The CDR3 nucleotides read TGTGCCAGCAGTGTTGAGGGCAATCAGCCCCAGCATTTT.

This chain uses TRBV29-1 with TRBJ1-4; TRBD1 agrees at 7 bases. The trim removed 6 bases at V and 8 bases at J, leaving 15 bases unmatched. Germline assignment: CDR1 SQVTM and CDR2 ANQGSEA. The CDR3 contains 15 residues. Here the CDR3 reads CSVGQAGIVREKLFF. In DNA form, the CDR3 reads TGCAGCGTCGGACAGGCCGGGATTGTTAGAGAAAAACTGTTTTTT.

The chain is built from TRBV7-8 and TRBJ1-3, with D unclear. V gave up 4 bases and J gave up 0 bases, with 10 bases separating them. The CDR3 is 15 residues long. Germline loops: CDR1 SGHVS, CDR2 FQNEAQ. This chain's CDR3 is CASSSVGRSGNTIYF. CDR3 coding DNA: TGTGCCAGCAGCTCGGTTGGTCGCTCTGGAAACACCATATATTTT. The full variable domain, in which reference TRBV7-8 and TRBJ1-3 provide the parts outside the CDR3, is GAGVSQSPRYKVAKRGQDVALRCDPISGHVSLFWYQQALGQGPEFLTYFQNEAQLDKSGLPSDRFFAERPEGSVSTLKIQRTQQEDSAVYLCASSSVGRSGNTIYFGEGSWLTVV.

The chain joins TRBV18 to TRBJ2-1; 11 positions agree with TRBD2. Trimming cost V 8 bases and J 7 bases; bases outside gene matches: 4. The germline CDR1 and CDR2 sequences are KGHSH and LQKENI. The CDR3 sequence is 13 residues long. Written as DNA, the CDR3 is TGTGCCAGCGTAGCGGGAGGGCCGAATGAGCAGTTCTTC. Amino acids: CASVAGGPNEQFF.

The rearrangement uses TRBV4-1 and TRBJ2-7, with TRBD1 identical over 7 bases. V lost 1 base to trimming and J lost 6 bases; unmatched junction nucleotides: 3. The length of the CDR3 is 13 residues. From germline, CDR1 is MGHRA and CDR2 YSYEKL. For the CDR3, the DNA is TGCGCCAGCAGCCAAGTGGCAGGGGGCGAGCAGTACTTC. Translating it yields CASSQVAGGEQYF.

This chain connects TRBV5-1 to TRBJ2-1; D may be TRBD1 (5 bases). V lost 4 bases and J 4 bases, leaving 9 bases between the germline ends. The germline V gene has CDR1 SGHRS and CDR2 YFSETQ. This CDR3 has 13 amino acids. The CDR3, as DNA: TGCGCCAGCAGCACTTCAGGGTACAATGAGCAGTTCTTC. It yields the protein CASSTSGYNEQFF.

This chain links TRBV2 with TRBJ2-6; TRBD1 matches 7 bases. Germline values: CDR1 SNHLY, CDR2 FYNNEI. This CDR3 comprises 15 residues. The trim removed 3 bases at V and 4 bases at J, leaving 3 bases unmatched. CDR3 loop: CASSEGQPGANVLTF. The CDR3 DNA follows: TGTGCCAGCAGTGAGGGACAGCCAGGGGCCAACGTCCTGACTTTC.

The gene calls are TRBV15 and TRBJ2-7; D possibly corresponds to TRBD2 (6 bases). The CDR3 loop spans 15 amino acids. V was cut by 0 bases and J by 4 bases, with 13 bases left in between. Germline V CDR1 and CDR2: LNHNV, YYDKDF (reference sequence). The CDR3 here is CATSRERGGRYEQYF. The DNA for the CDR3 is TGTGCCACCAGCAGAGAGCGGGGAGGTCGGTACGAGCAGTACTTC.